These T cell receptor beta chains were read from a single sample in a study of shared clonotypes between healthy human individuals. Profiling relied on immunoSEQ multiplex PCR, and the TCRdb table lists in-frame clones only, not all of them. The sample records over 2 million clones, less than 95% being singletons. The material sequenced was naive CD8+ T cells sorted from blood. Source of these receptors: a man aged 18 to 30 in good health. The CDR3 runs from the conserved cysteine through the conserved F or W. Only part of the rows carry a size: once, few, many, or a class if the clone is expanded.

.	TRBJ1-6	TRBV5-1	CASSLNRDSYSPLHF
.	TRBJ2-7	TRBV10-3	CAISGGAGYEQYF
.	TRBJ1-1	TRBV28	CASRNTGGLNTEAFF
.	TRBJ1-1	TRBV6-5	CASSYSTYAEAFF
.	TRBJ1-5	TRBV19	CASSILFSNQPQHF
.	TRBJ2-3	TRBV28	CASSLDPGQSTDTQYF
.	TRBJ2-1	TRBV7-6	CASSPSAGPNPYNEQFF
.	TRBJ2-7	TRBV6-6	CASSYSKGQTYEQYF
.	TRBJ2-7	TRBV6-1	CASSEALAGSHEQYF
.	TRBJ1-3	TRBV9	CASSVFETASGNTIYF
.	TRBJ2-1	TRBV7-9	CASSRGGFNEQFF
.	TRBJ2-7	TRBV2	CASIGQGYEQYF
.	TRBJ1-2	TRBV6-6	CASSYSRGYTF
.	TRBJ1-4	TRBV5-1	CASFGDSEEKLFF
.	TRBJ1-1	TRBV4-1	CASSQVSGTEAFF
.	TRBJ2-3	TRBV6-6	CASGPGSSTDTQYF
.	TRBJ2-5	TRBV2	CASSVDTPETQYF
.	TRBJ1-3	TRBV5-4	CASSRRGASGNTIYF
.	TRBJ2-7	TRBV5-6	CASSLGAGGEEQYF
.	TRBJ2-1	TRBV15	CATSRERRGEGFF
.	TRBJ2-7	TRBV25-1	CASSVGTGPSYEQYF
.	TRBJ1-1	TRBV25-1	CASRSTGNTEAFF
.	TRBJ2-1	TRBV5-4	CASSLGVNEQFF
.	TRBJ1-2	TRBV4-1	CASSLIQGAVNGYTF
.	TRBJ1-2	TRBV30	CAWYGTLGYTF
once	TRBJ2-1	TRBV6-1	CASSEMGLDYNEQFF
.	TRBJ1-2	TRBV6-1	CASSPRTGHYGYTF
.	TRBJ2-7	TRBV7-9	CASSQGTGGPYEQYF
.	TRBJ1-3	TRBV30	CAWNPVVGNTIYF
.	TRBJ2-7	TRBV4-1	CASSLGGYEQYF
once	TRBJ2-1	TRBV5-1	CASSLSHEQFF
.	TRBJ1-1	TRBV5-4	CASSLSGMNTEAFF
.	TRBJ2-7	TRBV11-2	CASSLAGLPTYEQYF
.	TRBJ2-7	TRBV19	CASSPARGYEQYF
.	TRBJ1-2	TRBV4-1	CASTGPQGGYGYTF
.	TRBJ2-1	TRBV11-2	CASSLYGGGVEQFF
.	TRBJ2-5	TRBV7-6	CASSLVQQAFQETQYF
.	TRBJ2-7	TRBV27	CASSLYSGGVLEQYF
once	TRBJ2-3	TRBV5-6	CASSPSGGQPDTQYF
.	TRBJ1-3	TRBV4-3	CASSQDLGEILGNTIYF
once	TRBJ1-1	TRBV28	CASSLRVSGTEAFF
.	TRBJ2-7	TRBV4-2	CASSPPVSSGGYEQYF
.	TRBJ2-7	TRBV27	CASSPGAEIYEQYF
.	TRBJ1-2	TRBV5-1	CASSYTAGTDGYTF
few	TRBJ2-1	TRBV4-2	CASSQGLANEQFF
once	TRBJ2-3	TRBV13	CASSLRPNTQYF
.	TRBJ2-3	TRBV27	CASSLLQGVDTQYF
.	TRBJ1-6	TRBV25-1	CASSPPIGLGSPLHF
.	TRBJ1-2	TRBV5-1	CASSLQAGGGYTF
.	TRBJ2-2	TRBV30	CAWTPIGVIINTGELFF
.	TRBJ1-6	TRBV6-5	CASSYEAVAQSPLHF
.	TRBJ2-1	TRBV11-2	CASSLVWLGADEQFF
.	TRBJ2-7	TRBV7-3	CASSLTGGFDEQYF